This T cell receptor beta chain emerged from a study of blood T cell repertoires in COVID-19. This table comes from immunoSEQ multiplex PCR, and its TCRdb copy is limited to in-frame clones, with some not included. Of roughly 430,000 clones listed, roughly 86% were seen once; the top ten hold 2% to 2.5%. Germline V lookup: CDR1 SGHVS, CDR2 FNYEAQ. This CDR3 comprises 15 residues. Trimming shortened V by 5 bases and J by 1 base, and 13 bases separated the two germline ends. V usage is TRBV7-6 and J usage is TRBJ2-3, with a possible D match to TRBD1 (5 bases). The source material was PBMCs or T cells enriched from blood (not recorded which). This TCR was sampled from a woman between 40 and 50 years old with acute COVID-19. CDR3 protein: CASSRMGLRTDTQYF. The CDR3 coding sequence is TGTGCCAGCAGCAGAATGGGGCTCCGCACAGATACGCAGTATTTT.